This T cell receptor beta chain came from a study of shared clonotypes between healthy human individuals. Whole-study context: Donors were two women and three men aged 18 to 49.

Only in-frame clones appear in the TCRdb table, and some are missing; sequencing was by immunoSEQ multiplex PCR. The table shows about 870,000 clones, with 80% to 95% occurring only once. The naive CD8 fraction comprised CD45RO-negative cells positively selected for CCR7 and excluded terminally differentiated effector memory CD45RA+ cells. The source of this sequence is a man aged 25 to 40 in good health. Sequences were obtained from naive CD8+ T cells sorted from blood.

CDR3 coding DNA: TGCAGCGTTCGTGGGGGGTATGAAAAACTGTTTTTT. As protein: CSVRGGYEKLFF. This chain links TRBV29-1 with TRBJ1-4; possible D gene TRBD1, 5 bases. V lost 5 bases, J lost 6 bases, and 10 bases lay in between. Germline V CDR1 and CDR2: SQVTM, ANQGSEA. The CDR3 has 12 amino acids.